This TCR beta chain stems from a study of radiation and T cells in renal cell carcinoma. Study-level results: Top tumor clonotypes rose in blood 2 weeks post-radiation, then contracted.

Clones were read by immunoSEQ multiplex PCR, and TCRdb kept only the in-frame ones, dropping some. The data hold around 99,000 clones, with 80% to 90% observed a single time. About this clone: Antigen: not known.

The CDR3 is 17 residues long. CDR1 is SGHVS, CDR2 FQNEAQ, per germline. Trimming took 5 bases from V and 0 from J, leaving 20 bases between them. Documented time point: blood 4 weeks post-SBRT, at nephrectomy. The treatment here: 15 Gy SBRT to primary tumor, nephrectomy 4 weeks later. Nephrectomy followed 15 Gy stereotactic body radiation by 4 weeks. Radiation-treated patients gave blood at baseline, week 2 and week 4. Clear cell pathology was present in this patient's renal cell carcinoma. The sequencing here drew on blood, taken from a patient whose treatment included radiotherapy and nephrectomy. The rearrangement joins TRBV7-8 to TRBJ2-7, with D possibly being TRBD1 (5 bases). The sequence was collected from a man aged 55 to 70 with renal cell carcinoma. The CDR3 DNA is TGTGCCAGCAGCCGAGGCGTGGTAGGGGCCCGCTCCTACGAGCAGTACTTC. Translation gives CASSRGVVGARSYEQYF.